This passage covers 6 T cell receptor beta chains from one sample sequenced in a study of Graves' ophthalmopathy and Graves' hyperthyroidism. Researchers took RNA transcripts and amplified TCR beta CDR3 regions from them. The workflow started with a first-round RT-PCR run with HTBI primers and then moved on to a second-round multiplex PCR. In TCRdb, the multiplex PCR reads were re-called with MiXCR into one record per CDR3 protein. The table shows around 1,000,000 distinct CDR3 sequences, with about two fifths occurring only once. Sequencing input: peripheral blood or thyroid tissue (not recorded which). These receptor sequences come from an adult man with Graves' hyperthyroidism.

The CDR3 reads CASSQDRAGVYGYTF. CDR3 coding DNA: TGTGCCAGCAGCCAAGATCGGGCAGGGGTGTATGGCTACACCTTC. The chain recombines TRBV3-1 with TRBJ1-2, with D possibly TRBD1 on 6 matching bases. Germline V lookup: CDR1 LGHDT, CDR2 YNNKEL (reference sequence). Deletions cut 0 bases from V and 5 bases from J, with 13 bases between. The CDR3 length is 15 residues. Combining the CDR3 with reference TRBV3-1 and TRBJ1-2 gives the whole variable domain DTAVSQTPKYLVTQMGNDKSIKCEQNLGHDTMYWYKQDSKKFLKIMFSYNNKELIINETVPNRFSPKSPDKAHLNLHINSLELGDSAVYFCASSQDRAGVYGYTFGSGTRLTVV.

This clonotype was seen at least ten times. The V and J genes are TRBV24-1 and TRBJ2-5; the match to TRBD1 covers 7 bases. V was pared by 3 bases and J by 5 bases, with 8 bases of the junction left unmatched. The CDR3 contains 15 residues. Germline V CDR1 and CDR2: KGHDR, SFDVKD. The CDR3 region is CATSDQRQGRETQYF. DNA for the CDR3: TGTGCCACCAGTGATCAGCGACAGGGCAGGGAGACCCAGTACTTC.

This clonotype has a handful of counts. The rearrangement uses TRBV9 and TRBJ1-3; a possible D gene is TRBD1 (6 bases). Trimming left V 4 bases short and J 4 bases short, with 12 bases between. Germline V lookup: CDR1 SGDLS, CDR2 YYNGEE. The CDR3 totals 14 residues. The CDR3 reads CASSPGAPGNTIYF. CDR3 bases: TGTGCCAGCAGCCCAGGGGCTCCCGGAAACACCATATATTTT.

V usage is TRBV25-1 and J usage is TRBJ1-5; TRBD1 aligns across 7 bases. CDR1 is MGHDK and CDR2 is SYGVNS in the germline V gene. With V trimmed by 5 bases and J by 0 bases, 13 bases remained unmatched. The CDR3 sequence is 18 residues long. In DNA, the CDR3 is TGTGCCAGCAGTTTCGGTACAGGGGCTCTTTATAGCAATCAGCCCCAGCATTTT. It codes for CASSFGTGALYSNQPQHF. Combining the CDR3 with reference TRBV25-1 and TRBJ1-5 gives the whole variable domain EADIYQTPRYLVIGTGKKITLECSQTMGHDKMYWYQQDPGMELHLIHYSYGVNSTEKGDLSSESTVSRIRTEHFPLTLESARPSHTSQYLCASSFGTGALYSNQPQHFGDGTRLSIL.

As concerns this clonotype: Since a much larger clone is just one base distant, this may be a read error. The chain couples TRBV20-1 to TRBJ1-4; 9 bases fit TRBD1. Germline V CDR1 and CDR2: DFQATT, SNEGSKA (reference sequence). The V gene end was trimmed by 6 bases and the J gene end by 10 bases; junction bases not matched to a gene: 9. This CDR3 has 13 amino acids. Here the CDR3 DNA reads TGCAGTGCCCCACAGGGGGCGAACGGAAAACTGTTTTTT. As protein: CSAPQGANGKLFF.

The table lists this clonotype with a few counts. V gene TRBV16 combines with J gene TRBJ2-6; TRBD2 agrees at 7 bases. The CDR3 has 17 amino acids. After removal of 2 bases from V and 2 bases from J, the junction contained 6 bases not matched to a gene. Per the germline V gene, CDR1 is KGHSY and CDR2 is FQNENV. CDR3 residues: CASSQEDGRTGANVLTF. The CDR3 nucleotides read TGTGCCAGCAGCCAAGAGGACGGGAGGACTGGGGCCAACGTCCTGACTTTC.